In this sample, the clone carrying this T cell receptor beta chain turned up once. Its antigen remains unidentified. The DNA input per sorted-subset replicate PCR was roughly 0.2 ug, corresponding to 32,000 or so T cell genomes. Using immunoSEQ multiplex PCR, the repertoire was profiled, and TCRdb retains in-frame clones only, with some absent. The sample consists of about 820,000 clones, 85% to 95% of them appearing once. Naive CD8 cells lacked CD45RO, underwent positive selection for CCR7 and left out terminally differentiated effector memory CD45RA+ cells. This record comes from a study of shared clonotypes between healthy human individuals. Study conclusions and caveats: Researchers sampled only blood; tissue repertoires likely differ. Across a handful of donors, naive CD4 shared roughly 5%, naive CD8 under 4%, memory CD4 roughly 2.4%, memory CD8 around 0.36%. It was the non-shared clonotypes that had lower generation probabilities than clonotypes shared by all four donors.

CDR1 and CDR2 (germline): GTSNPN, SVGIG (reference sequence). The CDR3 is 12 amino acids. V was pared by 1 base and J by 4 bases, with 5 bases between. The gene calls are TRBV30 and TRBJ1-3; possible D gene TRBD1, 5 bases. This sequence was found in a young man in good health. The sequenced sample was naive CD8+ T cells sorted from blood. The CDR3 protein is CAWSGQGNTIYF. The CDR3, as DNA: TGTGCCTGGAGTGGACAGGGAAACACCATATATTTT. Full variable domain (outside the CDR3, taken from reference TRBV30 and TRBJ1-3): SQTIHQWPATLVQPVGSPLSLECTVEGTSNPNLYWYRQAAGRGLQLLFYSVGIGQISSEVPQNLSASRPQDRQFILSSKKLLLSDSGFYLCAWSGQGNTIYFGEGSWLTVV.